One sample yielded the 19 T cell receptor beta chains listed below, sequenced in a study of blood T cell repertoires in COVID-19. Repertoires were generated with immunoSEQ multiplex PCR, while TCRdb's copy carries only in-frame clones and drops some. The table has some 150,000 clones, 70% to 90% seen once. The material sequenced was peripheral blood. These receptors all stem from a man in his fifties or sixties with active or convalescent COVID-19.

The chain employs TRBV9 and TRBJ2-3; 10 bases align to TRBD2. The V gene's germline CDR1 is SGDLS and CDR2 YYNGEE. Trimming removed 2 bases from V and 3 bases from J; junction bases left unmatched: 3. The CDR3 totals 15 residues. CDR3 DNA: TGTGCCAGCAGCGTTGGACTAGCGGTAACAGATACGCAGTATTTT. It translates to CASSVGLAVTDTQYF.

The CDR3 region is CASSWGRDSGYTF. In nucleotides, the CDR3 is TGTGCCAGCAGTTGGGGGAGGGACTCTGGCTACACCTTC. The genes are TRBV2 and TRBJ1-2; TRBD1 is a possible D gene (5 bases). The CDR3 contains 13 residues. Germline V gene data show CDR1 as SNHLY and CDR2 as FYNNEI. V was clipped by 5 bases and J by 7 bases, with 14 bases between them. The whole variable domain, remainder taken from reference TRBV2 and TRBJ1-2, is EPEVTQTPSHQVTQMGQEVILRCVPISNHLYFYWYRQILGQKVEFLVSFYNNEISEKSEIFDDQFSVERPDGSNFTLKIRSTKLEDSAMYFCASSWGRDSGYTFGSGTRLTVV.

The DNA for the CDR3 is TGTGCCAGCTTACGACTAGCGGGAGTTGAAACCGGGGAGCTGTTTTTT. It encodes CASLRLAGVETGELFF. The chain carries TRBV27 and TRBJ2-2; 12 bases line up with TRBD2. J lost 5 bases, V lost 8 bases, and 9 bases had no gene match. The germline V gene encodes CDR1 MNHEY and CDR2 SMNVEV (reference sequence). This CDR3 contains 16 residues.

This chain links TRBV3-1 (or the pseudogene TRBV3-2) with TRBJ1-2; unclear D gene. The CDR3 is 16 amino acids. Looked up from germline, CDR1 is LGHDT and CDR2 is YNNKEL (reference sequence). Between the trimmed V and J ends, which lost 4 bases and 0 bases, there was a span of 15 bases. CDR3 sequence: CASSPGSRPSNYGYTF. The CDR3 nucleotides are TGTGCCAGCAGCCCGGGGTCCAGGCCTTCTAACTATGGCTACACCTTC.

This rearrangement joins TRBV29-1 to TRBJ2-3; possibly TRBD1 for D (5 bases). The V gene lost 0 bases and the J gene lost 3 bases, with 16 bases spanning the gap. The CDR3 runs 16 residues. Germline-derived CDR1 and CDR2 are SQVTM and ANQGSEA. CDR3 nucleotide sequence: TGCAGCGTTGAAGATAGGGCAGGGTATAGGACAGATACGCAGTATTTT. This encodes CSVEDRAGYRTDTQYF.

To note about this clone: Possible read error: a much larger clone is one base away. The chain combines TRBV11-2 with TRBJ2-2; a weak D match, TRBD2 (5 bases). The length of the CDR3 is 13 residues. Germline CDR1 reads SGHAT; CDR2 reads FQNNGV. V was shortened by 1 base and J by 7 bases, with 7 bases between the two germline ends. For the CDR3, the DNA is TGTGCCAGCAGCTTAGGGGCGGGCGGGGAGCTGTTTTTT. Amino acid sequence: CASSLGAGGELFF.

The chain joins TRBV2 to TRBJ1-4; weak D call: TRBD1 (5 bases). The CDR3 loop spans 14 amino acids. Germline V CDR1 and CDR2: SNHLY, FYNNEI. Deletions cut 5 bases from V and 4 bases from J, with 11 bases between. The CDR3 loop is CASSPTASNEKLFF. The CDR3 coding sequence is TGTGCCAGCAGTCCGACAGCTAGTAATGAAAAACTGTTTTTT.

The table lists this clone with a count of one. The chain recombines TRBV27 with TRBJ1-1; TRBD1 is a possible D gene (6 bases). The CDR3 runs to 14 residues. Germline CDR1 MNHEY, CDR2 SMNVEV (reference sequence). The V end was cut by 4 bases, the J end by 4 bases, with 13 bases between. The CDR3 protein is CASSSLTGITEAFF. Written as DNA, the CDR3 is TGTGCCAGCAGTTCTCTCACAGGGATCACTGAAGCTTTCTTT.

This clone was seen only a few times. The chain uses TRBV5-1 and TRBJ1-6, with D perhaps matching TRBD1 (6 bases). In germline, CDR1 is SGHRS, CDR2 YFSETQ. The CDR3 has 16 amino acids. V was cut by 4 bases and J by 4 bases, with 15 bases left in between. The CDR3 sequence: CASSLRGATYNSPLHF. The CDR3 region has the DNA TGCGCCAGCAGCCTCCGGGGGGCTACTTATAATTCACCCCTCCACTTT. The variable domain in full, completed from reference TRBV5-1 and TRBJ1-6, reads KAGVTQTPRYLIKTRGQQVTLSCSPISGHRSVSWYQQTPGQGLQFLFEYFSETQRNKGNFPGRFSGRQFSNSRSEMNVSTLELGDSALYLCASSLRGATYNSPLHFGNGTRLTVT.

The V gene is TRBV7-9, the J gene TRBJ1-2; D call uncertain. The V end lost 8 bases, the J end lost 0 bases, and 10 bases lay between the germline ends. This CDR3 is 13 amino acids long. Germline V gene data show CDR1 as SEHNR and CDR2 as FQNEAQ (reference sequence). In DNA form, the CDR3 reads TGTGCCAGCTCCCAGGCCACTAACTATGGCTACACCTTC. Translated: CASSQATNYGYTF.

V gene TRBV5-6 combines with J gene TRBJ2-7; 8 bases are a match to TRBD1. The germline gives CDR1 SGHDT, CDR2 YYEEEE. V gave up 2 bases and J gave up 5 bases; unmatched junction bases: 6. This CDR3 has 14 amino acids. The CDR3 spells CASSFRTGMNEQYF. CDR3 nucleotide sequence: TGTGCCAGCAGCTTCCGGACAGGGATGAACGAGCAGTACTTC.

The V gene is TRBV19, the J gene TRBJ1-2; D uncertain. The V gene's germline CDR1 is LNHDA and CDR2 SQIVND (reference sequence). V lost 5 bases, J lost 8 bases, and 15 bases lay in between. This CDR3 has 13 amino acids. The CDR3 loop is CASSVRPGGGYTF. In nucleotides, the CDR3 is TGTGCCAGTAGTGTTCGGCCCGGCGGGGGCTACACCTTC.

The chain joins TRBV6-5 to TRBJ1-1, with D tentatively TRBD1 (6 bases). V was shortened by 5 bases and J by 4 bases, with 14 bases between the two germline ends. The germline V gene has CDR1 MNHEY and CDR2 SVGAGI. The CDR3 has 14 residues. CDR3 nucleotides: TGTGCCAGCAGTCCGAGGGGGGGCCGCACTGAAGCTTTCTTT. This encodes CASSPRGGRTEAFF.

This sequence joins TRBV7-2 and TRBJ2-1; no reliable D call. The germline V gene has CDR1 SGHTA and CDR2 FQGNSA. This CDR3 spans 14 amino acids. Trimming removed 7 bases from V and 8 bases from J, with 18 bases in between. Here the CDR3 reads CASTPAASMDEQFF. The DNA for the CDR3 is TGTGCCAGCACCCCGGCGGCCTCTATGGATGAGCAGTTCTTC.

This clone was detected once. The gene calls are TRBV7-9 and TRBJ2-7; 10 bases match TRBD1. CDR3 length equals 15 residues. The germline V gene has CDR1 SEHNR and CDR2 FQNEAQ (reference sequence). V lost 5 bases and J lost 2; bases outside the gene matches: 6. This chain's CDR3 is CASSPSGTGAYEQYF. CDR3 nucleotide sequence: TGTGCCAGCAGCCCATCAGGGACAGGGGCCTACGAGCAGTACTTC.

CDR3 sequence (DNA): TGTGCCAGCAGGCCTCGTAGAGCGGAGGGCCGAGGCGAGCAGTACTTC. It translates to CASRPRRAEGRGEQYF. This rearrangement joins TRBV6-2 or TRBV6-3 to TRBJ2-7; D possibly corresponds to TRBD2 (6 bases). This CDR3 is built from 16 residues. The germline V and J ends were trimmed by 6 bases and 6 bases, with 24 bases remaining between them. CDR1 is MNHEY, CDR2 SVGEGT, per germline.

This clone was seen more than once but under ten times. This rearrangement joins TRBV6-1 to TRBJ2-1; 8 positions match TRBD1. The V gene's germline CDR1 is MNHNS and CDR2 SASEGT. The CDR3 sequence is 16 residues long. The J segment lost 2 bases and the V segment lost 2 bases, leaving 5 bases of the junction unmatched. In nucleotides, the CDR3 is TGTGCCAGCAGTGAATCATGGACAGGGACCTACAATGAGCAGTTCTTC. It encodes CASSESWTGTYNEQFF.

CDR3 sequence reads: CASSLEPSSGSYNEQFF. CDR3 bases: TGCGCCAGCAGCTTGGAGCCCTCTAGCGGGTCCTACAATGAGCAGTTCTTC. The rearrangement joins TRBV5-1 to TRBJ2-1; 8 bases fit TRBD2. The CDR3 runs to 17 residues. Per germline, CDR1 SGHRS and CDR2 YFSETQ. The V gene end was trimmed by 0 bases and the J gene end by 1 base; junction bases not matched to a gene: 6.

This chain uses TRBV4-2 with TRBJ2-3, with 8 positions matching TRBD1. V lost 1 base and J lost 3; bases outside the gene matches: 6. From germline, CDR1 is LGHNA and CDR2 YNFKEQ. The CDR3 has 16 residues. CDR3: CASSQGQGAGTDTQYF. CDR3 in DNA: TGTGCCAGCAGCCAAGGGCAGGGGGCCGGGACAGATACGCAGTATTTT.